A single sample gave rise to the 24 T cell receptor beta chains below, sequenced in a study of blood T cell repertoires in COVID-19. TCRdb's copy holds only in-frame clones and misses some; the assay was immunoSEQ multiplex PCR. This table has 300,000 to 400,000 clones, more than 75% appearing once. Sequenced material: PBMCs or T cells enriched from blood (not recorded which). The source of these receptors is a woman aged 18-29 years who had recovered from COVID-19.

The V and J genes are TRBV4-3 and TRBJ2-1; tentative D call: TRBD1 (6 bases). Germline V gene data show CDR1 as LGHNA and CDR2 as YSLEER. This CDR3 is 15 amino acids long. V lost 1 base to trimming and J lost 4 bases, with 11 bases between them. CDR3 bases: TGCGCCAGCAGCCAAGTGTCGGGACATTACAATGAGCAGTTCTTC. This sequence encodes CASSQVSGHYNEQFF.

This clone was picked up one time. The genes are TRBV21-1 and TRBJ1-3; the tabulated D call, TRBD1, remains unverified against the DNA. TRBV21-1 is a recognized pseudogene. This CDR3 is 15 amino acids long. This chain's CDR3 is CASSTSTGSGVTIYF. In DNA, the CDR3 is TGTGCCAGCAGCACCTCGACAGGGTCCGGAGTCACCATATATTTT.

The CDR3 DNA sequence: TGCGCCAGCAGCTTGTTTATCTTGGCATATGGCTACACCTTC. Protein sequence: CASSLFILAYGYTF. The chain joins TRBV5-1 to TRBJ1-2, with unresolved D. Germline V gene lookup returns CDR1 SGHRS and CDR2 YFSETQ. The CDR3 runs 14 residues. V was clipped by 1 base and J by 5 bases, with 12 bases between them.

This clone appeared a single time. The rearrangement uses TRBV6-2 or TRBV6-3 and TRBJ1-1; 11 bases line up with TRBD1. The V gene's germline CDR1 is MNHEY and CDR2 SVGEGT. This CDR3 is built from 18 residues. V lost 6 bases and J lost 1; bases outside the gene matches: 13. CDR3 protein: CASSSGTGGGRTNTEAFF. The CDR3 DNA reads as TGTGCCAGCAGCTCCGGGACAGGGGGGGGTCGAACGAACACTGAAGCTTTCTTT.

The J gene is TRBJ1-6, the V gene TRBV6-6, with 8 bases that match TRBD1. Germline loops: CDR1 MNHNY, CDR2 SVGAGI (reference sequence). The CDR3 length is 15 residues. With V trimmed by 10 bases and J by 5 bases, 10 bases remained unmatched. Here the CDR3 DNA reads TGTGCCATCTCGGGTCTGACAGGGGATAATTCACCCCTCCACTTT. This codes for CAISGLTGDNSPLHF.

The rearrangement uses TRBV10-3 and TRBJ1-5; 11 bases are a match to TRBD1. This CDR3 region has 16 residues. The ends lost 4 bases at V and 2 bases at J; junction bases unmatched: 4. Germline CDR1 and CDR2: ENHRY and SYGVKD. This CDR3 reads CAISGTGGAGNQPQHF. Written as DNA, the CDR3 is TGTGCCATCAGTGGGACAGGGGGCGCCGGCAATCAGCCCCAGCATTTT.

The rearrangement joins TRBV7-8 to TRBJ1-2; D ambiguous. Germline V lookup: CDR1 SGHVS, CDR2 FQNEAQ. This CDR3 comprises 14 residues. Trimming took 1 base from V and 4 from J, leaving 10 bases between them. The CDR3 DNA reads TGTGCCAGCAGCTTAGATTGGACTGCCTATGGCTACACCTTC. Protein sequence: CASSLDWTAYGYTF.

The rearrangement uses TRBV5-8 and TRBJ1-2; 7 bases match TRBD1. This CDR3 spans 14 amino acids. Germline CDR1 is SGHTS and CDR2 is YDEGEE. After removal of 0 bases from V and 7 bases from J, the junction contained 6 bases not matched to a gene. The DNA of the CDR3 is TGTGCCAGCAGCTTGGGGGGACAGTCCGGTGGCTACACCTTC. Translation: CASSLGGQSGGYTF.

This chain joins TRBV27 and TRBJ2-7; TRBD1 matches at 10 bases. The CDR3 is 15 amino acids. Unmatched junction bases numbered 9, after V lost 7 bases and J lost 3 bases. The germline gives CDR1 MNHEY, CDR2 SMNVEV (reference sequence). CDR3 DNA: TGTGCCAGCACCCCATCGGGACAGGGGTTCTACGAGCAGTACTTC. It yields the protein CASTPSGQGFYEQYF.

The chain recombines TRBV6-1 with TRBJ2-3, with a weak D call TRBD1 (5 bases). Trimming stripped 2 bases from V and 4 bases from J, with 10 bases between. The CDR3 has 14 residues. The germline V gene has CDR1 MNHNS and CDR2 SASEGT. In nucleotides, the CDR3 is TGTGCCAGCAGTGAAATCTTCAGGGCAGATACGCAGTATTTT. Translating gives CASSEIFRADTQYF.

This sequence joins TRBV13 and TRBJ2-1; the match to TRBD1 covers 8 bases. CDR3 length: 18 residues. The ends lost 1 base at V and 0 bases at J; junction bases unmatched: 8. From germline, CDR1 is PRHDT and CDR2 FYEKMQ (reference sequence). The CDR3: CASSLEVGTGSSYNEQFF. As DNA, the CDR3 is TGTGCCAGCAGCTTAGAAGTCGGGACAGGAAGCTCCTACAATGAGCAGTTCTTC.

J is TRBJ1-5 and V is TRBV19; 8 nucleotides match TRBD1. Germline-derived CDR1 and CDR2 are LNHDA and SQIVND (reference sequence). This CDR3 comprises 13 residues. After removal of 4 bases from V and 7 bases from J, the junction contained 3 bases not matched to a gene. CDR3 region: CASSTTGGQPQHF. As DNA, the CDR3 is TGTGCCAGTAGTACCACAGGGGGACAGCCCCAGCATTTT. Combining the CDR3 with reference TRBV19 and TRBJ1-5 gives the whole variable domain DGGITQSPKYLFRKEGQNVTLSCEQNLNHDAMYWYRQDPGQGLRLIYYSQIVNDFQKGDIAEGYSVSREKKESFPLTVTSAQKNPTAFYLCASSTTGGQPQHFGDGTRLSIL.

The V gene is TRBV29-1, the J gene TRBJ2-1, with D tentatively TRBD1 (5 bases). The CDR3 spans 10 residues. V lost 5 bases to trimming and J lost 7 bases, with 6 bases between them. The V gene's germline CDR1 is SQVTM and CDR2 ANQGSEA. In DNA, the CDR3 is TGCAGCGTTTACAGGAATGAGCAGTTCTTC. Translating gives CSVYRNEQFF.

This clone was seen a single time. The chain joins TRBV7-2 to TRBJ2-7, with D perhaps matching TRBD1 (6 bases). The CDR3 runs to 16 residues. Per germline, CDR1 SGHTA and CDR2 FQGNSA. The V and J ends lost 0 bases and 2 bases respectively, with 14 bases between them. This CDR3 is CASSLAPTGVAYEQYF. CDR3 nucleotides: TGTGCCAGCAGCTTAGCCCCGACAGGTGTTGCCTACGAGCAGTACTTC.

This chain links TRBV10-2 with TRBJ2-5; D uncertain. Germline assignment: CDR1 WSHSY and CDR2 SAAADI. The CDR3 contains 12 residues. The ends were cut back, 4 bases at V and 1 base at J, with 4 bases in the middle. The CDR3 DNA reads TGCGCCAGCAGTGTACTCCAAGAGACCCAGTACTTC. Translation gives CASSVLQETQYF.

This chain joins TRBV7-9 and TRBJ2-3, with 10 bases that match TRBD2. V was clipped by 6 bases and J by 6 bases; unmatched bases: 12. This CDR3 has 16 amino acids. CDR1 and CDR2 (germline): SEHNR, FQNEAQ (reference sequence). The CDR3 reads CASSPLAGAIRDTQYF. The CDR3 region has the DNA TGTGCCAGCAGTCCTCTAGCGGGGGCCATCCGGGATACGCAGTATTTT. The full variable domain, completed using reference TRBV7-9 and TRBJ2-3, is DTGVSQNPRHKITKRGQNVTFRCDPISEHNRLYWYRQTLGQGPEFLTYFQNEAQLEKSRLLSDRFSAERPKGSFSTLEIQRTEQGDSAMYLCASSPLAGAIRDTQYFGPGTRLTVL.

The gene calls are TRBV6-5 and TRBJ1-2; 11 bases are a match to TRBD1. There are 14 residues in the CDR3. Germline loops: CDR1 MNHEY, CDR2 SVGAGI. V trimming: 6 bases; J trimming: 6 bases; junction bases outside the gene matches: 6. CDR3 bases: TGTGCCAGCAGGGACAGGGGGCTTGCACATGGCTACACCTTC. Protein product: CASRDRGLAHGYTF.

The chain is built from TRBV27 and TRBJ1-1; TRBD1 aligns across 7 bases. The junction had 7 bases not matched to a gene; V was cut back by 2 bases and J by 1 base. CDR1 and CDR2 from the germline V gene are MNHEY and SMNVEV (reference sequence). This CDR3 is 16 amino acids long. The DNA of the CDR3 is TGTGCCAGCAGTTTAGTAAACAGGGGCCAGAACACTGAAGCTTTCTTT. Its protein product is CASSLVNRGQNTEAFF.

CDR3 sequence (DNA): TGTGCCAGCAGTGGGGGCAGGGTGAACACCGGGGAGCTGTTTTTT. Encoded protein: CASSGGRVNTGELFF. The V call is TRBV2, the J call TRBJ2-2, with a tentative D call TRBD1 (5 bases). Trimming took 4 bases from V and 1 from J, leaving 10 bases between them. The CDR3 has 15 amino acids. CDR1 and CDR2 from the germline V gene are SNHLY and FYNNEI.

The V and J genes are TRBV6-5 and TRBJ2-1, with D possibly TRBD2 on 5 matching bases. Per the germline V gene, CDR1 is MNHEY and CDR2 is SVGAGI. Trimming shortened V by 11 bases and J by 4 bases, and 21 bases separated the two germline ends. This CDR3 is 15 amino acids long. CDR3 DNA: TGTGCCGGAGGCCCCCCGTCGGGCCGTTACAATGAGCAGTTCTTC. It codes for CAGGPPSGRYNEQFF.

The DNA of the CDR3 is TGTGCCAGCAGCGTAGAGGGCTCGAGGGGGCCCTACGAGCAGTACTTC. It codes for CASSVEGSRGPYEQYF. J is TRBJ2-7 and V is TRBV9; 7 bases align to TRBD1. With V trimmed by 0 bases and J by 2 bases, 8 bases remained unmatched. The germline CDR1 and CDR2 sequences are SGDLS and YYNGEE. The CDR3 covers 16 residues.

This clone was seen more than once but under ten times. The J gene is TRBJ1-1, the V gene TRBV11-2, with 7 positions matching TRBD1. In germline, CDR1 is SGHAT, CDR2 FQNNGV. The length of the CDR3 is 14 residues. Germline trimming cut 2 bases from V and 4 bases from J; bases unmatched to any gene: 4. The CDR3 DNA is TGTGCCAGCAGCTTAAGAGGGGGCATCACTGAAGCTTTCTTT. This translates into CASSLRGGITEAFF.

The rearrangement uses TRBV4-2 and TRBJ2-1; TRBD2 matches at 8 bases. The CDR3 consists of 17 residues. V dropped 4 bases and J dropped 2; count of bases not matched to a gene: 10. Germline V lookup: CDR1 LGHNA, CDR2 YNFKEQ. The CDR3 here is CASSLPVAGRPYNEQFF. CDR3 coding DNA: TGTGCCAGCAGCCTCCCAGTAGCGGGGCGGCCCTACAATGAGCAGTTCTTC.

This clone occurred a few times. The chain is built from TRBV30 and TRBJ1-1; D unresolved. The germline gives CDR1 GTSNPN, CDR2 SVGIG (reference sequence). Trimming shortened V by 0 bases and J by 1 base, and 6 bases separated the two germline ends. CDR3 length: 13 residues. The CDR3 DNA reads as TGTGCCTGGAGTGTACATTCGAACACTGAAGCTTTCTTT. Translation: CAWSVHSNTEAFF.